A selection of T cell receptor beta chains follows, all from one sample in a study of cytomegalovirus exposure and HLA in healthy donors. The data were produced by immunoSEQ multiplex PCR, yet TCRdb's version contains in-frame clones alone and is incomplete. Of under 130,000 clones listed, 76% are singletons. Specimen: PBMCs. Source of these receptors: a woman younger than 35 in good health and CMV-seropositive. Both conserved end residues are part of each CDR3.

j_call	v_call	cdr3_aa
TRBJ2-1	TRBV4-3	CASSQAERGSYNEQFF
TRBJ2-7	TRBV2	CASADSGAYEQYF
TRBJ2-1	TRBV5-5	CASRYLPHSNEQFF
TRBJ1-1	TRBV29-1	CSVDLTGGHTEAFF
TRBJ1-5	TRBV9	CASSTGFQPQHF
TRBJ2-7	TRBV27	CASMRRPGLSAYEQYF
TRBJ1-2	TRBV2	CASSGGGAGRFGYTF
TRBJ1-2	TRBV2	CASSAYRDSGYTF
TRBJ1-2	TRBV6-1	CASSVTVDYGYTF
NA	TRBV2	CASRPQGHLGNEQYF
TRBJ1-4	TRBV7-9	CASSFPLTTQEKLFF
TRBJ2-2	TRBV10-3	CANWEGAGELFF
TRBJ2-2	TRBV30	CAWITATCGTGELFF
TRBJ1-2	TRBV15	CATSTGTGGDYGYTF
TRBJ1-2	TRBV30	CAWSGGGDFSYGYTF
TRBJ1-2	TRBV27	CASSWGGWGGYTF
TRBJ2-3	TRBV27	CATGRYPLAGVTDTQYF
TRBJ1-5	TRBV5-1	CASSLGTGGDWPQHF
TRBJ2-2	TRBV9	CASSMTGFDTGELFF
TRBJ2-7	TRBV4-3	CASSQEVGTLAYEQYF
TRBJ2-3	TRBV27	CASSNRGRTDTQYF
TRBJ2-5	TRBV5-1	CASSLALVGRGAETQYF
TRBJ2-7	TRBV30	CAWDRDYYEQYF
TRBJ2-4	TRBV7-3	CASSLDRGQNIQYF
TRBJ1-2	TRBV5-1	CASSLAGTGYGYTF
TRBJ2-7	TRBV5-1	CASSLTPGQGLYEQYF
TRBJ1-5	TRBV7-9	CASSLGQYSNQPQHF
TRBJ1-1	TRBV5-1	CASSSPIQGSTEAFF
TRBJ1-1	TRBV27	CASSLSYRVTEAFF
TRBJ2-5	TRBV29-1	CSVLTSGQETQYF
TRBJ2-2	TRBV25-1	CASSEPTNTGELFF
TRBJ2-1	TRBV11-3	CASSQGLSNEQFF
TRBJ2-7	TRBV4-1	CASSQATLADYEQYF
TRBJ2-3	TRBV5-6	CASSLLSTDTQYF
TRBJ1-2	TRBV7-2	CASSRRQGPDGYTF
TRBJ2-7	TRBV28	CASRLTGTGVYEQYF
TRBJ2-1	TRBV5-1	CASSSESHGQGVSYNEQFF
TRBJ1-1	TRBV10-1	CASSGDRRVMNTEAFF
TRBJ2-3	TRBV2	CASSRARGGTDTQYF
TRBJ1-2	TRBV2	CASLADRATSNYGYTF
TRBJ2-2	TRBV6-5	CASSYQGAGELFF
TRBJ2-5	TRBV5-1	CASSREGVETQYF
TRBJ2-3	TRBV19	CASSIDRGQGDTQYF
TRBJ2-2	TRBV5-1	CASSPVERNTGELFF
TRBJ1-3	TRBV7-2	CASSQDRGLGNAIYF
TRBJ1-5	TRBV27	CASSLFGGHSNQPQHF